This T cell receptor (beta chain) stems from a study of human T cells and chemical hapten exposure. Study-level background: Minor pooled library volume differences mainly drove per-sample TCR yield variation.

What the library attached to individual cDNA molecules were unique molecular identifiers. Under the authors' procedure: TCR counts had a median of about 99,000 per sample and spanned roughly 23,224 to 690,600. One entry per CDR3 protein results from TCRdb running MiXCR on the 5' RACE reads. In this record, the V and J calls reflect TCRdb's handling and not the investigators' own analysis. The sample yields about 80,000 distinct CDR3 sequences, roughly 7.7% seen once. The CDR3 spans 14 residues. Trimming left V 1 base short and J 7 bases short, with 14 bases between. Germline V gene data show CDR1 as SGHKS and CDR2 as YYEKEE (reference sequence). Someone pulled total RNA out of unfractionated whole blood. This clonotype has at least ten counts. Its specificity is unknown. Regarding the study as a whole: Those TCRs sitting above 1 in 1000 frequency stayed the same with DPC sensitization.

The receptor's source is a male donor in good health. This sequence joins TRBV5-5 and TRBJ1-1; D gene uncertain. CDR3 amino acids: CASSLQVTVYEAFF. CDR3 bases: TGTGCCAGCAGCTTGCAGGTGACGGTCTATGAAGCTTTCTTT.